This T cell receptor (beta chain) was sequenced for a study of blood T cell repertoires in COVID-19. Overall study: The study drew acute and convalescent COVID-19 samples from the United States, Italy and Spain. From T cells, B-cell-depleted T cells, or PBMCs came the material, which was cDNA or gDNA.

V was clipped by 0 bases and J by 7 bases, with 7 bases between them. The CDR3 consists of 14 residues. Germline values: CDR1 SGHDN, CDR2 FVKESK. In the original analysis: The authors estimated nucleated cell counts from reference gene primer amplification. TCRdb's copy holds only in-frame clones and misses some; the assay was immunoSEQ multiplex PCR. V, J and clone size reflect that table, while D and trimming were determined from the DNA. The top ten clones hold about 7% of a sample with about 190,000 clones, under 90% of them seen once. The J gene is TRBJ1-6, the V gene TRBV14; no clear D gene. Material for sequencing was peripheral blood. The receptor's source is a man aged 60-69 years with acute or convalescent COVID-19. The CDR3 region is CASSQELFNSPLHF. The CDR3 nucleotides read TGTGCCAGCAGCCAAGAACTATTCAATTCACCCCTCCACTTT.